Each of the 27 T cell receptor beta chains below was sequenced from the same sample in a study of shared clonotypes between healthy human individuals. Clones were sequenced by immunoSEQ multiplex PCR, and TCRdb holds only the in-frame ones, with some missing. This table has about 2 million clones, 85% to 95% appearing once. Specimen: naive CD4+ T cells sorted from blood. This sample's subset: CD45RA+ positively selected. Receptors originate from a man between 18 and 35 years old in good health.

In this sample, this clone turned up once. The J gene is TRBJ2-7, the V gene TRBV5-1, with 9 bases lining up with TRBD1. CDR3 length equals 13 residues. V shed 4 bases, J shed 5 bases, and the junction held 4 bases outside the gene matches. The germline V gene encodes CDR1 SGHRS and CDR2 YFSETQ. The DNA for the CDR3 is TGCGCCAGCAGCCGACAGGGGGAGGACGAGCAGTACTTC. Its protein is CASSRQGEDEQYF.

This clone turned up a few times. The rearrangement links TRBV10-3 to TRBJ2-1, with 7 positions matching TRBD2. V lost 10 bases and J lost 7; bases outside the gene matches: 7. Germline values: CDR1 ENHRY, CDR2 SYGVKD. This CDR3 has 12 amino acids. For the CDR3, the DNA is TGTGCCAGCATGGGGGGGTTTAATGAGCAGTTCTTC. Amino acids: CASMGGFNEQFF.

V usage is TRBV27 and J usage is TRBJ1-5, with no clear D. The V end was cut by 6 bases, the J end by 0 bases, with 12 bases between. Germline-derived CDR1 and CDR2 are MNHEY and SMNVEV (reference sequence). CDR3 length: 15 amino acids. The CDR3 nucleotides read TGTGCCAGCAGAAAGGACGTTCTTAGCAATCAGCCCCAGCATTTT. Protein: CASRKDVLSNQPQHF.

Comments on this clone: Other nucleotide sequences in the sample specify the same CDR3. V and J are TRBV11-3 and TRBJ2-7, with 7 nucleotides matching TRBD2. Trimming took 3 bases from V and 0 from J; bases not matched to a gene: 5. This CDR3 comprises 15 residues. Germline V gives CDR1 SGHNT, CDR2 YENEEA. CDR3 bases: TGTGCCAGCAGCTTGGGGACGGGAGGCTCCTACGAGCAGTACTTC. Encoded protein: CASSLGTGGSYEQYF.

DNA of the CDR3: TGTGCCAGCAGTTTAGGGCAGGGGGGCTATGGCTACACCTTC. Its translation is CASSLGQGGYGYTF. The chain recombines TRBV28 with TRBJ1-2; 7 nucleotides line up with TRBD1. Germline CDR1 is MDHEN and CDR2 is SYDVKM. The CDR3 runs to 14 residues. The junction had 4 bases not matched to a gene; V was cut back by 2 bases and J by 4 bases.

The chain uses TRBV5-1 and TRBJ2-2, with a weak D call TRBD1 (6 bases). V lost 2 bases, J lost 0 bases, and 11 bases lay in between. The germline gives CDR1 SGHRS, CDR2 YFSETQ. CDR3 length: 16 amino acids. The CDR3 protein is CASSLTGITNTGELFF. The CDR3 DNA is TGCGCCAGCAGCTTAACAGGGATAACGAACACCGGGGAGCTGTTTTTT.

CDR3 protein: CASKDLQGGSPLHF. CDR3 in DNA: TGTGCCAGCAAAGACTTACAGGGGGGTTCACCCCTCCACTTT. The rearrangement links TRBV5-6 to TRBJ1-6, with 8 bases identical to TRBD1. There are 14 residues in the CDR3. Trimming at V came to 6 bases and at J to 9 bases, leaving 8 bases not matched to a gene. Germline-derived CDR1 and CDR2 are SGHDT and YYEEEE.

V gene TRBV28 combines with J gene TRBJ1-4; D remains unclear. Germline-derived CDR1 and CDR2 are MDHEN and SYDVKM. The CDR3 extends over 15 amino acids. Between the trimmed V and J ends, which lost 9 bases and 7 bases, there was a span of 21 bases. The CDR3: CASQPAAGGIEKLFF. DNA for the CDR3: TGTGCCAGTCAACCGGCCGCAGGTGGGATTGAAAAACTGTTTTTT.

The chain employs TRBV18 and TRBJ1-1; 7 nucleotides match TRBD1. CDR1 and CDR2 from the germline V gene are KGHSH and LQKENI. This CDR3 is built from 15 residues. The ends lost 4 bases at V and 1 base at J; junction bases unmatched: 6. The CDR3 reads CASSQQGQTNTEAFF. The CDR3 nucleotides read TGTGCCAGCTCACAACAGGGACAGACGAACACTGAAGCTTTCTTT.

CDR3 sequence: CAITLAGTDTQYF. The CDR3 DNA reads as TGTGCCATCACTCTAGCGGGCACAGATACGCAGTATTTT. The chain combines TRBV10-3 with TRBJ2-3, with 7 bases lining up with TRBD2. This CDR3 is 13 amino acids long. Per germline, CDR1 ENHRY and CDR2 SYGVKD. V shed 7 bases and J 1 base; nucleotides not matched to a gene: 2.

The CDR3 loop reads CASTPEGSTDTQYF. In DNA form, the CDR3 reads TGCGCCAGCACCCCAGAGGGGAGCACAGATACGCAGTATTTT. V gene TRBV5-1 combines with J gene TRBJ2-3, with D perhaps TRBD1 or TRBD2 (5 bases each). CDR1 is SGHRS, CDR2 YFSETQ, per germline. The CDR3 contains 14 residues. Deletions cut 6 bases from V and 0 bases from J, with 11 bases between. Combining the CDR3 with reference TRBV5-1 and TRBJ2-3 gives the whole variable domain KAGVTQTPRYLIKTRGQQVTLSCSPISGHRSVSWYQQTPGQGLQFLFEYFSETQRNKGNFPGRFSGRQFSNSRSEMNVSTLELGDSALYLCASTPEGSTDTQYFGPGTRLTVL.

This chain joins TRBV6-5 and TRBJ1-3, with a tentative D call TRBD1 (5 bases). The CDR3 is 16 amino acids. Per germline, CDR1 MNHEY and CDR2 SVGAGI. Trimming pared 4 bases from V and 1 base from J, leaving 14 bases between. This CDR3 reads CASSWAGDLSGNTIYF. For the CDR3, the DNA is TGTGCCAGCAGTTGGGCGGGGGATCTATCTGGAAACACCATATATTTT.

The rearrangement joins TRBV5-6 to TRBJ2-3, with D perhaps TRBD1 or TRBD2 (5 bases each). The CDR3 runs to 15 residues. The V end was cut by 4 bases, the J end by 6 bases, with 18 bases between. CDR1 and CDR2 (germline): SGHDT, YYEEEE. This chain's CDR3 is CASSDSGTGGDTQYF. DNA for the CDR3: TGTGCCAGCAGCGACTCCGGCACAGGCGGGGATACGCAGTATTTT.

In the case of this clone: The same CDR3 also results from other DNA sequences found in this sample. The V call is TRBV5-1, the J call TRBJ2-3; D might be TRBD2 (6 bases). From germline, CDR1 is SGHRS and CDR2 YFSETQ. V gave up 0 bases and J gave up 4 bases, with 9 bases separating them. There are 14 residues in the CDR3. This CDR3 reads CASSLGREADTQYF. For the CDR3, the DNA is TGCGCCAGCAGCTTGGGCAGGGAGGCAGATACGCAGTATTTT.

The chain recombines TRBV2 with TRBJ2-7; D is uncertain. CDR1 SNHLY and CDR2 FYNNEI come from the germline V gene. The V gene lost 7 bases and the J gene lost 2 bases, with 6 bases spanning the gap. The CDR3 has 11 residues. The CDR3 region is CASNMAYEQYF. The CDR3 bases are TGTGCCAGCAATATGGCCTACGAGCAGTACTTC.

J is TRBJ1-2 and V is TRBV7-9; possibly TRBD1 for D (5 bases). Germline V gene lookup returns CDR1 SEHNR and CDR2 FQNEAQ (reference sequence). Trimming removed 10 bases from V and 4 bases from J, with 16 bases in between. CDR3 length equals 13 residues. The CDR3 coding sequence is TGTGCCAACGGGGCAGAGGTCGGCTATGGCTACACCTTC. Translated, it gives CANGAEVGYGYTF.

As to this clone: Other DNA sequences in this sample translate to the same CDR3. The chain carries TRBV30 and TRBJ2-6, with unresolved D. V lost 4 bases and J lost 2, with 3 bases in between. The CDR3 totals 12 residues. Germline values: CDR1 GTSNPN, CDR2 SVGIG (reference sequence). The CDR3 region has the DNA TGTGCCTGGACAGCTGGGGCCAACGTCCTGACTTTC. Translated, it gives CAWTAGANVLTF.

This sequence joins TRBV9 and TRBJ2-3, with 12 bases lining up with TRBD2. The CDR3 extends over 15 amino acids. J lost 6 bases, V lost 4 bases, and 6 bases had no gene match. CDR1 SGDLS and CDR2 YYNGEE come from the germline V gene. In nucleotides, the CDR3 is TGTGCCAGCAGCCCCCGACTAGCGGGAGTGGATACGCAGTATTTT. Protein: CASSPRLAGVDTQYF. The full variable domain, completed using reference TRBV9 and TRBJ2-3, is DSGVTQTPKHLITATGQRVTLRCSPRSGDLSVYWYQQSLDQGLQFLIQYYNGEERAKGNILERFSAQQFPDLHSELNLSSLELGDSALYFCASSPRLAGVDTQYFGPGTRLTVL.

The chain employs TRBV18 and TRBJ1-1; D is possibly TRBD1 (5 bases). This CDR3 has 16 amino acids. Germline CDR1 is KGHSH and CDR2 is LQKENI. Trimming left V 4 bases short and J 4 bases short, with 19 bases between. The CDR3 reads CASSLSSAGGGTEAFF. The CDR3 nucleotides are TGTGCCAGCTCACTTTCATCGGCGGGGGGAGGCACTGAAGCTTTCTTT.

V is TRBV7-9 and J is TRBJ2-5; 14 bases fit TRBD2. The CDR3 runs to 18 residues. J lost 2 bases, V lost 3 bases, and 8 bases had no gene match. Germline V gene data show CDR1 as SEHNR and CDR2 as FQNEAQ (reference sequence). CDR3 sequence (DNA): TGTGCCAGCAGCTTCCGGACTAGCGGGAGGACAGCTCAAGAGACCCAGTACTTC. It specifies CASSFRTSGRTAQETQYF.

V usage is TRBV30 and J usage is TRBJ2-3, with D tentatively TRBD2 (5 bases). Deletions cut 3 bases from V and 0 bases from J, with 10 bases between. Germline V gives CDR1 GTSNPN, CDR2 SVGIG (reference sequence). The CDR3 length is 14 residues. In nucleotides, the CDR3 is TGTGCCTGGAGCGCTTCGGGGAGCACAGATACGCAGTATTTT. Protein sequence: CAWSASGSTDTQYF.

The J gene is TRBJ2-7, the V gene TRBV18; D uncertain. The CDR3 sequence is 12 residues long. Germline CDR1 and CDR2: KGHSH and LQKENI. V lost 2 bases to trimming and J lost 4 bases, with 6 bases between them. The CDR3 reads CASSPTQYEQYF. The CDR3 bases are TGTGCCAGCTCACCAACTCAATACGAGCAGTACTTC.

The chain recombines TRBV2 with TRBJ2-2; a weak D match, TRBD1 (5 bases). Germline lookup yields CDR1 SNHLY and CDR2 FYNNEI. The CDR3 totals 14 residues. V lost 6 bases to trimming and J lost 2 bases, with 10 bases between them. CDR3 region: CASRPWGNTGELFF. The CDR3 DNA reads as TGTGCCAGCAGGCCCTGGGGCAACACCGGGGAGCTGTTTTTT.

The V and J genes are TRBV4-1 and TRBJ2-2, with 8 positions matching TRBD2. This CDR3 contains 16 residues. Germline CDR1 and CDR2: MGHRA and YSYEKL. J gave up 4 bases and V 8 bases, and 12 bases lay outside the gene matches. The CDR3 nucleotides are TGCGCCAGCGCGATTGCAGCGGGAGTGAGCACCGGGGAGCTGTTTTTT. Amino acid sequence: CASAIAAGVSTGELFF.

The chain employs TRBV11-2 and TRBJ1-1; D gene uncertain. The CDR3 runs to 15 residues. V was shortened by 0 bases and J by 0 bases, with 8 bases between the two germline ends. The V gene's germline CDR1 is SGHAT and CDR2 FQNNGV. CDR3 DNA sequence: TGTGCCAGCAGCTTAGACCTGGGCCTGAACACTGAAGCTTTCTTT. Translation: CASSLDLGLNTEAFF.

This clone appeared a single time. The chain couples TRBV6-5 to TRBJ1-1; D gene unclear. The germline CDR1 and CDR2 sequences are MNHEY and SVGAGI. The V end lost 4 bases, the J end lost 1 base, and 7 bases lay between the germline ends. This CDR3 region has 13 residues. The CDR3 protein is CASSLMGNTEAFF. The CDR3, as DNA: TGTGCCAGCAGTTTAATGGGGAACACTGAAGCTTTCTTT.

The rearrangement joins TRBV10-3 to TRBJ2-3; 12 nucleotides line up with TRBD2. Germline V CDR1 and CDR2: ENHRY, SYGVKD. This CDR3 region has 16 residues. V shed 4 bases, J shed 2 bases, and the junction held 4 bases outside the gene matches. CDR3: CAISAGLAGITDTQYF. CDR3 in DNA: TGTGCCATCAGTGCCGGACTAGCGGGAATCACAGATACGCAGTATTTT.